The 30 T cell receptor beta chains presented below share a single source sample, sequenced in a study of a mutant IDH1 vaccine in newly diagnosed glioma. Sequencing was performed with immunoSEQ multiplex PCR; in TCRdb, only in-frame clones are kept and a portion is missing. The data contain around 41,000 clones, 75% to 90% of them singletons. Time point defined: week 35, safety follow-up. The vaccine gave 300 ug of a 20-mer mutant IDH1 peptide subcutaneously per dose. The antigens of these receptors remain unknown. Specimen: PBMCs, collected from a glioma patient whose treatment included an IDH1 peptide vaccine. These receptors came from a man aged 40-49 years with glioma.

This chain connects TRBV19 to TRBJ1-5; weak D call: TRBD1 (5 bases). The CDR3 extends over 16 amino acids. The V gene lost 9 bases and the J gene lost 4 bases, with 22 bases spanning the gap. The germline gives CDR1 LNHDA, CDR2 SQIVND (reference sequence). The CDR3 spells CASRPTGTTLNQPQHF. DNA of the CDR3: TGTGCCAGCAGACCGACCGGGACTACCTTAAATCAGCCCCAGCATTTT.

The chain combines TRBV7-2 with TRBJ1-2, with D possibly being TRBD1 (5 bases). V was clipped by 1 base and J by 1 base, with 16 bases between them. The germline gives CDR1 SGHTA, CDR2 FQGNSA. The CDR3 is 17 residues long. CDR3 sequence reads: CASSLGVGTRFNYGYTF. The CDR3, as DNA: TGTGCCAGCAGCTTAGGCGTAGGGACGAGATTTAACTATGGCTACACCTTC.

J is TRBJ2-3 and V is TRBV6-1; D is uncertain. V dropped 5 bases and J dropped 4 bases, with 10 bases sitting between them. Germline V gives CDR1 MNHNS, CDR2 SASEGT. The CDR3 contains 13 residues. For the CDR3, the DNA is TGTGCCAGCAGTACCTCAATACCAGATACGCAGTATTTT. Translating it yields CASSTSIPDTQYF.

V is TRBV5-1 and J is TRBJ2-3, with 7 bases identical to TRBD1. The CDR3 is 15 amino acids. Germline assignment: CDR1 SGHRS and CDR2 YFSETQ. Germline trimming cut 5 bases from V and 3 bases from J; bases unmatched to any gene: 9. The CDR3 bases are TGCGCCAGCAGGGTTCAGGCAGGGGGTACAGATACGCAGTATTTT. It codes for CASRVQAGGTDTQYF.

Note on this clone: Sequence at one end of the junction differs from germline and may be a read error. In the same sample, other DNA sequences code for this CDR3. V usage is TRBV4-1 and J usage is TRBJ1-2; the match to TRBD1 covers 12 bases. Per germline, CDR1 MGHRA and CDR2 YSYEKL. CDR3 length: 15 amino acids. The CDR3 DNA follows: TGCGCCAGCAGCCAACTCCGGGACAGGGGGCGCGGCTACACCTTT. This gives the protein CASSQLRDRGRGYTF.

The chain employs TRBV7-8 and TRBJ2-5; D perhaps matches TRBD2 (5 bases). CDR3 length: 18 amino acids. Germline V lookup: CDR1 SGHVS, CDR2 FQNEAQ. V was clipped by 5 bases and J by 2 bases, with 24 bases between them. CDR3 loop: CASSQKRPSLGFQETQYF. DNA of the CDR3: TGTGCCAGCAGCCAAAAGAGACCTAGCCTCGGTTTTCAAGAGACCCAGTACTTC.

The chain employs TRBV6-5 and TRBJ2-2; D call uncertain. V lost 2 bases to trimming and J lost 6 bases, with 7 bases between them. Germline CDR1 reads MNHEY; CDR2 reads SVGAGI. The CDR3 spans 13 residues. CDR3 sequence (DNA): TGTGCCAGCAGTTACGAAGGGTCCGGGGAGCTGTTTTTT. Its translation is CASSYEGSGELFF.

V gene TRBV30 combines with J gene TRBJ2-3, with D tentatively TRBD1 or TRBD2 (6 bases each). This CDR3 region has 14 residues. Germline CDR1 reads GTSNPN; CDR2 reads SVGIG (reference sequence). V gave up 3 bases and J gave up 6 bases, with 16 bases separating them. The CDR3 DNA reads as TGTGCCTGGAGCGGGGGCCCTCCGGAGGATACGCAGTATTTT. It specifies CAWSGGPPEDTQYF.

The chain combines TRBV5-4 with TRBJ2-3, with D possibly matching TRBD1 (5 bases). V was pared by 4 bases and J by 1 base, with 16 bases between. Germline CDR1 is SGHNT and CDR2 is YYREEE (reference sequence). This CDR3 has 16 amino acids. CDR3 coding DNA: TGTGCCAGCAGCCCAGTGACAGCCTCGGGCACAGATACGCAGTATTTT. It encodes CASSPVTASGTDTQYF.

V gene TRBV28 combines with J gene TRBJ1-1; D uncertain. The CDR3 extends over 14 amino acids. Germline assignment: CDR1 MDHEN and CDR2 SYDVKM. V was pared by 3 bases and J by 8 bases, with 16 bases between. The DNA for the CDR3 is TGTGCCAGCAGTTTCTCATCTAGGACCGCAGAAGCTTTCTTT. Encoded protein: CASSFSSRTAEAFF.

The chain uses TRBV9 and TRBJ1-2; 10 positions agree with TRBD1. Trimming cost V 4 bases and J 6 bases; bases outside gene matches: 6. This CDR3 region has 14 residues. CDR1 and CDR2 from the germline V gene are SGDLS and YYNGEE. The CDR3 here is CASSPGQGVDGYTF. Written as DNA, the CDR3 is TGTGCCAGCAGCCCCGGACAGGGGGTGGATGGCTACACCTTC.

The V gene is TRBV9, the J gene TRBJ2-2; 10 bases line up with TRBD2. V lost 4 bases, J lost 1 base, and 1 base stayed unmatched. From germline, CDR1 is SGDLS and CDR2 YYNGEE. CDR3 length: 15 amino acids. DNA for the CDR3: TGTGCCAGCAGCCCTAGCGGGGGGAACACCGGGGAGCTGTTTTTT. This codes for CASSPSGGNTGELFF.

This clone was observed a single time. The chain uses TRBV7-8 and TRBJ2-3, with 10 bases fitting TRBD2. Germline-derived CDR1 and CDR2 are SGHVS and FQNEAQ. With 5 bases clipped from V and 1 base from J, the junction kept 6 bases outside the gene matches. The CDR3 is 16 residues long. CDR3 region: CASSPSSGRGTDTQYF. The CDR3 nucleotides are TGTGCCAGCAGCCCCTCTAGCGGGAGAGGCACAGATACGCAGTATTTT.

This rearrangement joins TRBV4-1 to TRBJ1-1, with a possible D match to TRBD1 (5 bases). CDR1 MGHRA and CDR2 YSYEKL come from the germline V gene. Trimming took off 3 bases at V and 8 bases at J, with 22 bases between the two ends. There are 16 residues in the CDR3. CDR3 in amino acids: CASSHSPQGPGLEAFF. The CDR3 nucleotides read TGCGCCAGCAGCCATTCCCCCCAAGGCCCGGGGCTGGAAGCTTTCTTT.

The chain joins TRBV27 to TRBJ1-1, with TRBD1 as a possible D gene (5 bases). Trimming removed 5 bases at V and 10 bases at J, with 20 bases between. The CDR3 extends over 14 amino acids. Germline CDR1 is MNHEY and CDR2 is SMNVEV (reference sequence). Here the CDR3 reads CASSPQGVPAGAFF. In nucleotides, the CDR3 is TGTGCCAGCAGTCCCCAAGGGGTCCCCGCGGGAGCTTTCTTT.

The CDR3 region has the DNA TGTGCCAGCAGTCAACAGGGGAGGCCCTACGAGCAGTACGTC. It codes for CASSQQGRPYEQYV. The rearrangement joins TRBV27 to TRBJ2-7; TRBD1 is a possible D gene (7 bases). V was shortened by 5 bases and J by 2 bases, with 13 bases between the two germline ends. The germline gives CDR1 MNHEY, CDR2 SMNVEV (reference sequence). This CDR3 contains 14 residues.

V is TRBV6-1 and J is TRBJ1-5, with 10 bases lining up with TRBD1. CDR1 and CDR2 (germline): MNHNS, SASEGT. V shed 0 bases, J shed 6 bases, and the junction held 5 bases outside the gene matches. This CDR3 has 16 residues. The CDR3 sequence: CASSEAAGQGGQPQHF. As DNA, the CDR3 is TGTGCCAGCAGTGAAGCGGCAGGACAGGGGGGTCAGCCCCAGCATTTT.

V gene TRBV6-5 combines with J gene TRBJ2-4; tentatively, D is TRBD1 (6 bases). The CDR3 has 13 amino acids. Germline CDR1 is MNHEY and CDR2 is SVGAGI. The germline V and J ends were trimmed by 7 bases and 1 base, with 8 bases remaining between them. The DNA for the CDR3 is TGTGCCAGCAATGACAGGGCCAAAAACATTCAGTACTTC. Translated: CASNDRAKNIQYF.

The V call is TRBV11-2, the J call TRBJ2-3, with D tentatively TRBD2 (6 bases). The CDR3 covers 13 residues. The V and J ends lost 8 bases and 3 bases respectively, with 12 bases between them. The germline CDR1 and CDR2 sequences are SGHAT and FQNNGV. CDR3 in amino acids: CASGVAETDTQYF. CDR3 nucleotide sequence: TGTGCCAGCGGGGTAGCGGAGACAGATACGCAGTATTTT.

V and J are TRBV10-3 and TRBJ2-7; 10 nucleotides agree with TRBD1. The CDR3 runs 14 residues. Germline CDR1 reads ENHRY; CDR2 reads SYGVKD. Trimming cost V 7 bases and J 6 bases; bases outside gene matches: 9. The chain's CDR3 is CAINTDRGFAEQYF. CDR3 DNA: TGTGCCATCAACACGGACAGGGGGTTCGCCGAGCAGTACTTC.

V gene TRBV7-9 combines with J gene TRBJ1-2; maybe TRBD1 (6 bases). CDR1 is SEHNR and CDR2 is FQNEAQ in the germline V gene (reference sequence). The CDR3 has 14 residues. Trimming took 5 bases from V and 4 from J, leaving 14 bases between them. Written as DNA, the CDR3 is TGTGCCAGCAGCCCCCAGGACAGAGCCTATGGCTACACCTTC. Translation gives CASSPQDRAYGYTF.

This chain links TRBV5-4 with TRBJ2-2, with 16 bases fitting TRBD2. The CDR3 extends over 18 amino acids. V dropped 3 bases and J dropped 5; count of bases not matched to a gene: 7. The germline gives CDR1 SGHNT, CDR2 YYREEE (reference sequence). CDR3 sequence: CASSWGLAGGPGTGELFF. The DNA for the CDR3 is TGTGCCAGCAGCTGGGGACTAGCGGGAGGGCCCGGGACCGGGGAGCTGTTTTTT.

V usage is TRBV6-5 and J usage is TRBJ1-5; the D gene is possibly TRBD1 (5 bases). The germline V gene encodes CDR1 MNHEY and CDR2 SVGAGI. There are 15 residues in the CDR3. The V and J ends lost 6 bases and 0 bases respectively, with 12 bases between them. CDR3 DNA sequence: TGTGCCAGCAGACCCGGGACCCATAGCAATCAGCCCCAGCATTTT. Protein sequence: CASRPGTHSNQPQHF.

CDR3 region: CASSFKVTGEGYTF. DNA for the CDR3: TGTGCCAGCAGCTTTAAAGTTACCGGTGAGGGCTACACCTTC. The chain recombines TRBV7-8 with TRBJ1-2; the D is unclear. There are 14 residues in the CDR3. The germline V and J ends were trimmed by 3 bases and 8 bases, with 16 bases remaining between them. Germline loops: CDR1 SGHVS, CDR2 FQNEAQ.

V is TRBV6-4 and J is TRBJ2-3; TRBD1 matches 7 bases. V gave up 3 bases and J gave up 2 bases; unmatched junction bases: 2. Germline CDR1 reads MRHNA; CDR2 reads SNTAGT. The CDR3 is 14 amino acids. The CDR3: CASSDGQDTDTQYF. In nucleotides, the CDR3 is TGTGCCAGCAGTGATGGACAGGACACAGATACGCAGTATTTT.

The rearrangement links TRBV28 to TRBJ2-1, with 11 bases that match TRBD2. CDR3 length equals 14 residues. V gave up 7 bases and J gave up 8 bases; unmatched junction bases: 7. Germline loops: CDR1 MDHEN, CDR2 SYDVKM. The CDR3 nucleotides are TGTGCCAGCAAACTAGCGGGAGATTTCTATGAGCAGTTCTTC. Translating gives CASKLAGDFYEQFF.

The CDR3 loop reads CASSSRSGPLYNEQFF. CDR3 bases: TGTGCCAGTAGTTCCCGTAGCGGGCCACTTTACAATGAGCAGTTCTTC. The rearrangement links TRBV19 to TRBJ2-1, with 7 nucleotides matching TRBD2. Germline values: CDR1 LNHDA, CDR2 SQIVND (reference sequence). The junction had 11 bases not matched to a gene; V was cut back by 5 bases and J by 4 bases. The CDR3 has 16 amino acids.

The table lists this clone with a count of one. The V and J genes are TRBV7-9 and TRBJ2-1; D perhaps matches TRBD2 (7 bases). V shed 2 bases and J shed 6 bases, with 20 bases lying between them. The V gene's germline CDR1 is SEHNR and CDR2 FQNEAQ (reference sequence). The CDR3 has 17 residues. CDR3 coding DNA: TGTGCCAGCAGCTTACTCTCGGGGGGCGCGGGACCCAATGAGCAGTTCTTC. As protein: CASSLLSGGAGPNEQFF.

This clone was seen a handful of times. The chain joins TRBV5-6 to TRBJ2-1; 8 bases fit TRBD2. There are 15 residues in the CDR3. Germline assignment: CDR1 SGHDT and CDR2 YYEEEE. V lost 5 bases, J lost 3 bases, and 7 bases stayed unmatched. The CDR3 protein is CASSYDSGDYNEQFF. CDR3 DNA sequence: TGTGCCAGCAGTTACGATAGCGGGGACTACAATGAGCAGTTCTTC.

The chain employs TRBV7-2 and TRBJ2-4; a weak D match, TRBD1 (7 bases). Germline-derived CDR1 and CDR2 are SGHTA and FQGNSA. The CDR3 is made up of 14 amino acids. V was pared by 5 bases and J by 9 bases, with 17 bases between. CDR3 sequence: CASSPTQGGSIQYF. In nucleotides, the CDR3 is TGTGCCAGCAGCCCGACGCAGGGGGGTTCCATTCAGTACTTC.